This section outlines one TCR beta chain sequence together with its context. Patients from Seattle were sampled longitudinally, starting during active infection. This CDR3 region has 16 residues. The V end lost 3 bases, the J end lost 7 bases, and 22 bases lay between the germline ends. Germline CDR1 and CDR2: GTSNPN and SVGIG (reference sequence). The data belong to a study of blood T cell repertoires in COVID-19. On the study more broadly: Collection of acute and convalescent COVID-19 samples took place in the United States, Italy and Spain. Sources were T cells, B-cell-depleted T cells, or PBMCs; the material itself was cDNA or gDNA.

As originally analysed: It was from reference gene primer amplification that nucleated cell counts were estimated. Produced via immunoSEQ multiplex PCR; TCRdb's table is partial and in-frame only. That table supplies the V and J calls and clone size; D and trimming were determined from the DNA. The data show roughly 200,000 clones, more than 75% seen once. The TCR originated in a woman of 80 years or more with COVID-19, enrolled during active disease. This chain connects TRBV30 to TRBJ2-1, with a tentative D call TRBD2 (7 bases). The sequencing input was peripheral blood. The CDR3 loop is CAWSVGTGGPMNEQFF. The CDR3 region has the DNA TGTGCCTGGAGCGTTGGGACCGGGGGGCCCATGAATGAGCAGTTCTTC.